One and the same sample provided the 27 T cell receptor beta chains below, sequenced in a study of blood T cell repertoires in COVID-19 (dated by TCRdb to the early 2020s). The method was the immunoSEQ multiplex PCR assay. Not all clones reach the TCRdb copy of this immuneACCESS table, which keeps in-frame sequences only. Checked studies attribute under half of the gap to unresolved V genes and leave the rest unexplained. Present in this sample are fewer than 110,000 clones, roughly nine tenths of which were seen just once. Roughly 17% of the sample lies in the top ten. The sample taken for sequencing was peripheral blood. The source is a woman of 80 years or more in a cohort sampled during active COVID-19.

This clone appeared once. The chain has TRBV5-4 and TRBJ2-1, with TRBD2 matching over 9 bases. This CDR3 is 15 amino acids long. CDR1 and CDR2 (germline): SGHNT, YYREEE (reference sequence). J was trimmed by 4 bases and V by 3 bases; bases with no gene match: 5. The CDR3 sequence is CASSYAGGLYNEQFF. DNA of the CDR3: TGTGCCAGCAGCTACGCGGGGGGGCTTTACAATGAGCAGTTCTTC.

The J gene is TRBJ2-1, the V gene TRBV5-1; 7 nucleotides match TRBD2. The CDR3 runs 12 residues. With 4 bases clipped from V and 14 bases from J, the junction kept 9 bases outside the gene matches. CDR1 and CDR2 from the germline V gene are SGHRS and YFSETQ. As DNA, the CDR3 is TGCGCCAGCAGCCCGTCGGGACTATCGGAGTTCTTC. It yields the protein CASSPSGLSEFF.

The chain has TRBV6-5 and TRBJ2-5; 11 bases line up with TRBD1. V shed 2 bases and J 5 bases; nucleotides not matched to a gene: 7. There are 16 residues in the CDR3. Per germline, CDR1 MNHEY and CDR2 SVGAGI. CDR3 nucleotides: TGTGCCAGCAGTTACGGGACAGGGGGAAAGGGGGAGACCCAGTACTTC. Its translation is CASSYGTGGKGETQYF.

V is TRBV3-1 (or the pseudogene TRBV3-2) and J is TRBJ2-3, with TRBD2 matching 7 bases. Trimming cost V 2 bases and J 1 base; bases outside gene matches: 15. The CDR3 runs 19 residues. Germline V gene sequence: CDR1 LGHDT, CDR2 YNNKEL (reference sequence). The DNA of the CDR3 is TGTGCCAGCAGCCAATTTCGCGGGAGAACTCTGGCTGGCACAGATACGCAGTATTTT. Translation gives CASSQFRGRTLAGTDTQYF.

This chain links TRBV5-4 with TRBJ2-7, with 8 bases fitting TRBD1. Germline values: CDR1 SGHNT, CDR2 YYREEE (reference sequence). V was clipped by 2 bases and J by 5 bases; unmatched bases: 18. This CDR3 is 18 amino acids long. DNA of the CDR3: TGTGCCAGCAGCTTTGGGCTCCTGGCCAGGACAGGGTCCAACGAGCAGTACTTC. As protein: CASSFGLLARTGSNEQYF.

On this clone: The same CDR3 can be traced to other DNA sequences in this sample. The rearrangement joins TRBV4-2 to TRBJ1-5; D unresolved. CDR1 and CDR2 from the germline V gene are LGHNA and YNFKEQ. Trimming removed 0 bases at V and 5 bases at J, with 5 bases between. This CDR3 contains 13 residues. This chain's CDR3 is CASSQDFDQPQHF. CDR3 bases: TGTGCCAGCAGCCAAGATTTCGATCAGCCCCAGCATTTT.

This clone was observed a single time. V gene TRBV5-1 combines with J gene TRBJ2-2, with 8 nucleotides matching TRBD1. V trimming: 1 base; J trimming: 9 bases; junction bases outside the gene matches: 2. CDR1 SGHRS and CDR2 YFSETQ come from the germline V gene. This CDR3 has 13 residues. The CDR3 nucleotides read TGCGCCAGCAGCTTGCAGGGGGCGCGGGAGCTGTTTTTT. This encodes CASSLQGARELFF.

The chain carries TRBV10-2 and TRBJ1-3; D possibly corresponds to TRBD1 (5 bases). V was cut by 2 bases and J by 1 base, with 6 bases left in between. The CDR3 contains 14 residues. The V gene's germline CDR1 is WSHSY and CDR2 SAAADI. The CDR3 loop is CASSERGSGNTIYF. As DNA, the CDR3 is TGCGCCAGCAGTGAGAGGGGTTCTGGAAACACCATATATTTT.

CDR3 sequence (DNA): TGTGCCAGCACCCCGAGTGTAGTTCAAGAGACCCAGTACTTC. It specifies CASTPSVVQETQYF. This sequence joins TRBV7-6 and TRBJ2-5; D not resolved. CDR3 length: 14 residues. Trimming stripped 7 bases from V and 2 bases from J, with 14 bases between. CDR1 and CDR2 (germline): SGHVS, FNYEAQ. The full variable domain, with the rest looked up from reference TRBV7-6 and TRBJ2-5, is GAGVSQSPRYKVTKRGQDVALRCDPISGHVSLYWYRQALGQGPEFLTYFNYEAQQDKSGLPNDRFSAERPEGSISTLTIQRTEQRDSAMYRCASTPSVVQETQYFGPGTRLLVL.

V is TRBV15 and J is TRBJ2-5, with TRBD2 identical over 13 bases. Trimming at V came to 5 bases and at J to 3 bases, leaving 6 bases not matched to a gene. The CDR3 sequence is 16 residues long. Germline CDR1 is LNHNV and CDR2 is YYDKDF (reference sequence). The CDR3 loop is CATSAGTSGIEETQYF. CDR3 DNA sequence: TGTGCCACCAGCGCGGGGACTAGCGGGATCGAAGAGACCCAGTACTTC. Complete variable domain (other parts from reference TRBV15 and TRBJ2-5): DAMVIQNPRYQVTQFGKPVTLSCSQTLNHNVMYWYQQKSSQAPKLLFHYYDKDFNNEADTPDNFQSRRPNTSFCFLDIRSPGLGDTAMYLCATSAGTSGIEETQYFGPGTRLLVL.

This clone has more than one count but fewer than ten. The CDR3 sequence: CASSLFAGSTEAFF. The CDR3 bases are TGTGCCAGCAGCTTATTCGCGGGTTCCACTGAAGCTTTCTTT. This chain connects TRBV11-2 to TRBJ1-1, with D hard to call. Germline V CDR1 and CDR2: SGHAT, FQNNGV. V lost 2 bases and J 4 bases, leaving 11 bases between the germline ends. This CDR3 has 14 residues.

The chain joins TRBV19 to TRBJ2-3; 10 bases are a match to TRBD2. In germline, CDR1 is LNHDA, CDR2 SQIVND (reference sequence). The J segment lost 4 bases and the V segment lost 9 bases, leaving 19 bases of the junction unmatched. This CDR3 spans 18 amino acids. In nucleotides, the CDR3 is TGTGCCAGCCTGCCGGAGGCGTCTAGCGGGAGTAGCCCAGATACGCAGTATTTT. It is translated as CASLPEASSGSSPDTQYF.

The V gene is TRBV19, the J gene TRBJ2-7; 10 bases match TRBD1. Germline CDR1 reads LNHDA; CDR2 reads SQIVND (reference sequence). The V segment lost 4 bases and the J segment 3 bases; nucleotides outside the gene matches: 0. The CDR3 has 13 amino acids. This chain's CDR3 is CASSRTGGYEQYF. DNA for the CDR3: TGTGCCAGTAGTAGGACAGGGGGCTACGAGCAGTACTTC.

The genes are TRBV19 and TRBJ2-7; 12 nucleotides agree with TRBD1. This CDR3 contains 14 residues. Germline V lookup: CDR1 LNHDA, CDR2 SQIVND (reference sequence). Germline trimming cut 9 bases from V and 5 bases from J; bases unmatched to any gene: 8. The CDR3 here is CASHSGTGGHEQYF. For the CDR3, the DNA is TGTGCCAGCCATTCCGGGACAGGGGGCCACGAGCAGTACTTC.

V gene TRBV6-5 combines with J gene TRBJ1-2; maybe TRBD1 (5 bases). The V gene's germline CDR1 is MNHEY and CDR2 SVGAGI. Trimming left V 4 bases short and J 8 bases short, with 14 bases between. There are 13 residues in the CDR3. This CDR3 is CASSLGPREGYTF. In DNA, the CDR3 is TGTGCCAGCAGTTTGGGACCGCGGGAGGGCTACACCTTC.

The V gene is TRBV19, the J gene TRBJ2-3, with a possible D match to TRBD2 (6 bases). The CDR3 runs 17 residues. CDR1 and CDR2 (germline): LNHDA, SQIVND (reference sequence). Trimming shortened V by 5 bases and J by 2 bases, and 20 bases separated the two germline ends. The chain's CDR3 is CASSGIGRGVPTDTQYF. The CDR3 region has the DNA TGTGCCAGTAGTGGCATAGGACGCGGGGTCCCCACAGATACGCAGTATTTT.

The chain has TRBV6-6 and TRBJ1-2, with D perhaps TRBD1 (5 bases). Deletions cut 7 bases from V and 8 bases from J, with 17 bases between. The length of the CDR3 is 13 residues. Germline V gene lookup returns CDR1 MNHNY and CDR2 SVGAGI (reference sequence). In DNA, the CDR3 is TGTGCCAGCACACGGGTGCGGGGGATCGGCTACACCTTC. It encodes CASTRVRGIGYTF.

The chain is built from TRBV10-3 and TRBJ2-5; 10 nucleotides line up with TRBD1. V lost 10 bases, J lost 5 bases, and 19 bases stayed unmatched. Per germline, CDR1 ENHRY and CDR2 SYGVKD. The CDR3 is made up of 17 amino acids. DNA for the CDR3: TGTGCCACCTCGGGACAGGGGACGATAACTCCTCAGGAGACCCAGTACTTC. It yields the protein CATSGQGTITPQETQYF.

This clone has just a few counts. J is TRBJ2-2 and V is TRBV19; 7 bases line up with TRBD1. The CDR3 runs 14 residues. Germline trimming cut 8 bases from V and 5 bases from J; bases unmatched to any gene: 8. Germline V gives CDR1 LNHDA, CDR2 SQIVND (reference sequence). The CDR3 sequence: CASQRQGVTGELFF. CDR3 DNA sequence: TGTGCCAGTCAAAGACAGGGAGTTACCGGGGAGCTGTTTTTT.

The CDR3 nucleotides are TGTGCCAGCACTCCAGACAGGGTTGGAGAAGATACGCAGTATTTT. It is translated as CASTPDRVGEDTQYF. The V and J genes are TRBV28 and TRBJ2-3, with 7 bases matching TRBD1. The V and J ends lost 7 bases and 5 bases, in that order; junction bases with no gene match: 12. This CDR3 is 15 amino acids long. The germline CDR1 and CDR2 sequences are MDHEN and SYDVKM.

CDR3 sequence: CASSQAGDTNYEQFF. DNA for the CDR3: TGTGCCAGCAGCCAAGCAGGGGATACTAACTATGAGCAGTTCTTC. The V and J genes are TRBV4-2 and TRBJ2-1; possible D gene TRBD1, 6 bases. The germline V gene encodes CDR1 LGHNA and CDR2 YNFKEQ. This CDR3 has 15 amino acids. V was pared by 1 base and J by 8 bases, with 15 bases between.

This clone showed up just once. V gene TRBV6-5 combines with J gene TRBJ2-7, with 7 positions matching TRBD1. Per the germline V gene, CDR1 is MNHEY and CDR2 is SVGAGI. There are 15 residues in the CDR3. V was clipped by 5 bases and J by 6 bases; unmatched bases: 13. DNA of the CDR3: TGTGCCAGCAGTCGACAGGGTCCTTACTACTCCGAGCAGTACTTC. Encoded protein: CASSRQGPYYSEQYF.

The rearrangement joins TRBV5-1 to TRBJ2-5, with D possibly TRBD2 on 6 matching bases. V was cut by 4 bases and J by 4 bases, with 14 bases left in between. This CDR3 has 14 amino acids. Germline loops: CDR1 SGHRS, CDR2 YFSETQ. Written as DNA, the CDR3 is TGCGCCAGCAGCCCTGGGACTCAGGGAGAGACCCAGTACTTC. It is translated as CASSPGTQGETQYF. Full variable domain (rest looked up from reference TRBV5-1 and TRBJ2-5): KAGVTQTPRYLIKTRGQQVTLSCSPISGHRSVSWYQQTPGQGLQFLFEYFSETQRNKGNFPGRFSGRQFSNSRSEMNVSTLELGDSALYLCASSPGTQGETQYFGPGTRLLVL.

This chain links TRBV27 with TRBJ1-2, with 8 nucleotides matching TRBD1. This CDR3 has 14 amino acids. With V trimmed by 5 bases and J by 2 bases, 4 bases remained unmatched. Germline V CDR1 and CDR2: MNHEY, SMNVEV (reference sequence). The CDR3: CASSTRQGNYGYTF. The CDR3 nucleotides are TGTGCCAGCAGTACCCGACAGGGGAACTATGGCTACACCTTC.

The gene calls are TRBV24-1 and TRBJ2-1; weak D call: TRBD1 (5 bases). Germline lookup yields CDR1 KGHDR and CDR2 SFDVKD. Deletions cut 1 base from V and 8 bases from J, with 11 bases between. The CDR3 consists of 14 residues. This chain's CDR3 is CATSDLGARDEQFF. The CDR3 nucleotides read TGTGCCACCAGTGATTTAGGGGCTAGGGATGAGCAGTTCTTC.

This clone was counted once. The genes are TRBV2 and TRBJ1-1, with D unclear. The CDR3 is 15 residues long. Germline V gene data show CDR1 as SNHLY and CDR2 as FYNNEI. The V end lost 7 bases, the J end lost 0 bases, and 15 bases lay between the germline ends. The CDR3 DNA reads TGTGCCAGCAAGATCGGTGTGACTATGAACACTGAAGCTTTCTTT. Its protein product is CASKIGVTMNTEAFF.

The V and J genes are TRBV27 and TRBJ1-3; D unclear. CDR3 size: 16 residues. Germline V gives CDR1 MNHEY, CDR2 SMNVEV (reference sequence). The V end lost 0 bases, the J end lost 4 bases, and 13 bases lay between the germline ends. CDR3 DNA sequence: TGTGCCAGCAGTTTATCCCCGGGAAACGTAGGAAACACCATATATTTT. Translation: CASSLSPGNVGNTIYF.